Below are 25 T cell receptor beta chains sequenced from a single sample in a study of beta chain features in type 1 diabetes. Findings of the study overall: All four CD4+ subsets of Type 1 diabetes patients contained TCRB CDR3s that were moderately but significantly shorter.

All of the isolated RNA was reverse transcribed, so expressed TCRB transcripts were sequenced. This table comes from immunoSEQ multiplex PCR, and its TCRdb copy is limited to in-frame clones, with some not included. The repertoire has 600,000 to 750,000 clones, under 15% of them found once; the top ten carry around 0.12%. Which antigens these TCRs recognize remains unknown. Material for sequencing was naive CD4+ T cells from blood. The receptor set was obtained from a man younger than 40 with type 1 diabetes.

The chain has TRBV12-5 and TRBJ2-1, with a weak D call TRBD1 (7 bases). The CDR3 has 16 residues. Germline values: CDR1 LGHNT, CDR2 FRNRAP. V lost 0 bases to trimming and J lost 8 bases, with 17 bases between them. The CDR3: CASGLVRQSGGHEQFF. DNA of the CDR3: TGTGCTAGTGGTTTGGTACGCCAATCAGGGGGGCATGAGCAGTTCTTC.

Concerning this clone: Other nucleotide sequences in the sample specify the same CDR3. CDR3: CSVVQETQYF. The CDR3 DNA reads TGCAGCGTCGTACAAGAGACCCAGTACTTC. The V call is TRBV29-1, the J call TRBJ2-5; D unclear. CDR1 is SQVTM and CDR2 is ANQGSEA in the germline V gene. This CDR3 comprises 10 residues. V lost 6 bases to trimming and J lost 2 bases, with 4 bases between them.

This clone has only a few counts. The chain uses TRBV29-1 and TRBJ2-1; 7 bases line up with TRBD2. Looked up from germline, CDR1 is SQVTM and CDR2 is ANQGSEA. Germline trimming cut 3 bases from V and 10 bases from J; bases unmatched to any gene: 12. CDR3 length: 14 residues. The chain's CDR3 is CSVDGSGGTIEQFF. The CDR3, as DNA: TGCAGCGTTGATGGGTCGGGGGGTACGATCGAGCAGTTCTTC.

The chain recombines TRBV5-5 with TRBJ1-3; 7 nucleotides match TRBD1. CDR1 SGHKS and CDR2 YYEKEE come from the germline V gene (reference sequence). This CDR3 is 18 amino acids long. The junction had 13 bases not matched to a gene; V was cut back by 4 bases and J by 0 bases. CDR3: CASSDPPRGGLSGNTIYF. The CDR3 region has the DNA TGTGCCAGCAGCGACCCGCCCCGAGGGGGCCTCTCTGGAAACACCATATATTTT.

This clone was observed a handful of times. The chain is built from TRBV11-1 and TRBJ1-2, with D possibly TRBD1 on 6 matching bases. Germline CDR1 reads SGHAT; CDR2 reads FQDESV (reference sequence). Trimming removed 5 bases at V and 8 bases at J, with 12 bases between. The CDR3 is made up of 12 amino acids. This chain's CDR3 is CASSPQTGGYTF. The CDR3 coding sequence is TGTGCCAGCAGCCCTCAGACAGGCGGCTACACCTTC. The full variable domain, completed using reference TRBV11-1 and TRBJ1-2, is EAEVAQSPRYKITEKSQAVAFWCDPISGHATLYWYRQILGQGPELLVQFQDESVVDDSQLPKDRFSAERLKGVDSTLKIQPAELGDSAMYLCASSPQTGGYTFGSGTRLTVV.

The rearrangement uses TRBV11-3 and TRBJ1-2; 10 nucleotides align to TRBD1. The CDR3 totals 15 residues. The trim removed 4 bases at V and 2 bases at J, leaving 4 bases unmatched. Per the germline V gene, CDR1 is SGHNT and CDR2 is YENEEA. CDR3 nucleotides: TGTGCCAGCAGCTCGAAGACAGGGGGCAACTATGGCTACACCTTC. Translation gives CASSSKTGGNYGYTF.

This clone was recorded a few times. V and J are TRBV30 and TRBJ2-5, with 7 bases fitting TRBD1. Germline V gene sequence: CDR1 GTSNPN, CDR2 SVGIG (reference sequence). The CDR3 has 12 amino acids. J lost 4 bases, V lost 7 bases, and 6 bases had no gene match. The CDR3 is CALTGVGETQYF. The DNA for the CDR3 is TGTGCCTTAACAGGGGTCGGAGAGACCCAGTACTTC.

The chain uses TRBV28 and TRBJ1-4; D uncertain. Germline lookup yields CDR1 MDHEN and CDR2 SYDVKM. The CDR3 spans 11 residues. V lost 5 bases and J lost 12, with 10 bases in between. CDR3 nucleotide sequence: TGTGCCAGCAGTCAGGTTCAGGAACTGTTTTTT. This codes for CASSQVQELFF.

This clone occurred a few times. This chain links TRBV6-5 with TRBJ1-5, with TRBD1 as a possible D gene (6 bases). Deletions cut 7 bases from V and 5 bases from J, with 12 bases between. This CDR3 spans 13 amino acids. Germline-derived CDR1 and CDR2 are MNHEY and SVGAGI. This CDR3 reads CASILTGYQPQHF. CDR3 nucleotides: TGTGCCAGCATACTGACAGGTTATCAGCCCCAGCATTTT.

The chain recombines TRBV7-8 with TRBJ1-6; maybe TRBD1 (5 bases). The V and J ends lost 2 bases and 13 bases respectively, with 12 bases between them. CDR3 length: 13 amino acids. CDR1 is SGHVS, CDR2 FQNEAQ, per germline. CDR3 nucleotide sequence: TGTGCCAGCAGCTTAAAGTTAGGGACGCCCCTCCACTTT. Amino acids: CASSLKLGTPLHF.

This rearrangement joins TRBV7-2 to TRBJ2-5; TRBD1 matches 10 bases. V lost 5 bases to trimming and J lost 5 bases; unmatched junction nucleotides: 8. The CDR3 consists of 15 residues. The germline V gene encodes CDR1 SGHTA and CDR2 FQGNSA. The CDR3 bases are TGTGCCAGCAGCCCCGGGGACAGGGGTTTGGAGACCCAGTACTTC. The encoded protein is CASSPGDRGLETQYF.

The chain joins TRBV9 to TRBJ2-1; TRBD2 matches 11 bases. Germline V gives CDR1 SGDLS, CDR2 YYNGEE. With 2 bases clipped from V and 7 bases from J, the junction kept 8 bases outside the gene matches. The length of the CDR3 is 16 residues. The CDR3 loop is CASSVGSSGGRNEQFF. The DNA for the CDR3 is TGTGCCAGCAGCGTGGGTTCTAGCGGGGGGAGGAATGAGCAGTTCTTC.

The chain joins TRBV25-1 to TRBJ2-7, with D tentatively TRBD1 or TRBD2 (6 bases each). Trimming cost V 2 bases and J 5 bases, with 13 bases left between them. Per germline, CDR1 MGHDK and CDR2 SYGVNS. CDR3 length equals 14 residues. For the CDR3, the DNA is TGTGCCAGCAGTGAAGTAGGGGGGTTGAACGAGCAGTACTTC. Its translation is CASSEVGGLNEQYF.

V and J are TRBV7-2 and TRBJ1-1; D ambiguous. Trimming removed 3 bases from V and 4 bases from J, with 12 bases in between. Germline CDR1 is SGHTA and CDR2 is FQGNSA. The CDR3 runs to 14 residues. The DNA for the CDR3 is TGTGCCAGCAGCTTTAGGCCTACGGGCACTGAAGCTTTCTTT. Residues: CASSFRPTGTEAFF.

The CDR3 loop reads CASSQVADSEAFF. CDR3 sequence (DNA): TGTGCCAGCAGCCAAGTAGCGGACAGTGAAGCTTTCTTT. The V and J genes are TRBV14 and TRBJ1-1, with D possibly matching TRBD1 (6 bases). Between the trimmed V and J ends, which lost 1 base and 7 bases, there was a span of 10 bases. In germline, CDR1 is SGHDN, CDR2 FVKESK. The CDR3 is made up of 13 amino acids.

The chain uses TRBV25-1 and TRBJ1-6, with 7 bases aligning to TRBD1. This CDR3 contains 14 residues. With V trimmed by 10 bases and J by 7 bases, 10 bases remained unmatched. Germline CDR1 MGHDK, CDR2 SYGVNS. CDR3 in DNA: TGTGCCACCTCTGACCAGGGGGGAAATTCACCCCTCCACTTT. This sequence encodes CATSDQGGNSPLHF.

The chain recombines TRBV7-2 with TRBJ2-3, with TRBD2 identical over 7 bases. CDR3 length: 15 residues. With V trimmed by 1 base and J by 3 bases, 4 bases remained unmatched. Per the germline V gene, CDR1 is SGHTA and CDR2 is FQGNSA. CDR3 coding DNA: TGTGCCAGCAGCTTAGTGAGTAGCGGGACAGATACGCAGTATTTT. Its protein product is CASSLVSSGTDTQYF.

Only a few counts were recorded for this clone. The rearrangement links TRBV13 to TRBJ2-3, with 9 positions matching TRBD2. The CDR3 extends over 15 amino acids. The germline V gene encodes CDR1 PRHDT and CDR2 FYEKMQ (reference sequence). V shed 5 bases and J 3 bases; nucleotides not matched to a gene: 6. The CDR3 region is CASSPRGGLTDTQYF. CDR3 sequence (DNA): TGTGCCAGCAGCCCGCGGGGGGGCCTGACAGATACGCAGTATTTT.

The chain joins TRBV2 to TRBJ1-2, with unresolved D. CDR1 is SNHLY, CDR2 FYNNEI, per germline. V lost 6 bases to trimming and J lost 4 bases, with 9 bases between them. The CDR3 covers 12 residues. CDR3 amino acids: CASRPALYGYTF. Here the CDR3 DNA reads TGTGCCAGCAGGCCGGCCCTCTATGGCTACACCTTC.

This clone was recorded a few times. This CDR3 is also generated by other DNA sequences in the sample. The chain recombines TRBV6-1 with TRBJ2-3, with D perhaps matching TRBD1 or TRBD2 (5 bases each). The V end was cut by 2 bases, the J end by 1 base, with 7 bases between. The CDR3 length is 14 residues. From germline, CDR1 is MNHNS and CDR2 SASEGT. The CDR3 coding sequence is TGTGCCAGCAGTGAACGAGGGGGCACAGATACGCAGTATTTT. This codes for CASSERGGTDTQYF.

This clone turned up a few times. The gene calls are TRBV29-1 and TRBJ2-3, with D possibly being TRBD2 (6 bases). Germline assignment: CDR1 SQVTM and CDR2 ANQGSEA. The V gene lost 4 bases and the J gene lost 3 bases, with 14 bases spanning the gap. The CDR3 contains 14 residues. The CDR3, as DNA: TGCAGCGTTGGAGTTGGGGGACTTACAGATACGCAGTATTTT. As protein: CSVGVGGLTDTQYF.

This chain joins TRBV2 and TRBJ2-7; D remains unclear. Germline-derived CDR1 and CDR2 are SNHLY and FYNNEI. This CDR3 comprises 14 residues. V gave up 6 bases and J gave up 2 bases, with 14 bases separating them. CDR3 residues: CASSLNPLPYEQYF. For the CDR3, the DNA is TGTGCCAGCAGCTTAAATCCGCTACCCTACGAGCAGTACTTC.

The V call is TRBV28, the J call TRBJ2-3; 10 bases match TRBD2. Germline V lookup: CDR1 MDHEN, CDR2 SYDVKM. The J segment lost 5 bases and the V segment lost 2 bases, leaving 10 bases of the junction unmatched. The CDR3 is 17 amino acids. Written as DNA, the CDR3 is TGTGCCAGCAGTTTACTAGCGGGGGACGTTAGGAAAGATACGCAGTATTTT. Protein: CASSLLAGDVRKDTQYF.

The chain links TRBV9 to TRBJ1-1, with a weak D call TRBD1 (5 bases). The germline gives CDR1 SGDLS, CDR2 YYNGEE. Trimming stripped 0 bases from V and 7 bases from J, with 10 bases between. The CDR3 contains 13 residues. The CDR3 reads CASSVDQGGEAFF. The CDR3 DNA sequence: TGTGCCAGCAGCGTAGACCAGGGTGGTGAAGCTTTCTTT.

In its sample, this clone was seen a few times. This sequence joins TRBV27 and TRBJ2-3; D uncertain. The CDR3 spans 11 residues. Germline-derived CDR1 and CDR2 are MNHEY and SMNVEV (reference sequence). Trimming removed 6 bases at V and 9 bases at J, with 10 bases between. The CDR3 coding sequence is TGTGCCAGCAGCCTCCGCGGCACGCAGTATTTT. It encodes CASSLRGTQYF.